This TCR beta chain originates from a study of patients and donors after allogeneic stem cell transplantation. Each CDR3 protein gets one entry after TCRdb re-called the RT-PCR reads with MiXCR. This table holds about 150,000 distinct CDR3 sequences, 24% found once. This CDR3 region has 15 residues. Per the germline V gene, CDR1 is SGHTS and CDR2 is YDEGEE. The V and J ends lost 0 bases and 3 bases respectively, with 13 bases between them. This chain joins TRBV5-8 and TRBJ2-7; tentatively, D is TRBD2 (6 bases). This clonotype was sampled from a human donor who was either an allogeneic HSCT recipient or a stem cell or donor lymphocyte infusion donor (not recorded which). It is not recorded whose cells these are; they may come from a transplant donor. The sample was blood, either unsorted or a sorted T cell fraction (not recorded which). The CDR3 loop reads CASSLVGSHNYEQYF. CDR3 bases: TGTGCCAGCAGCTTGGTCGGGAGCCATAACTACGAGCAGTACTTC. The whole variable domain, filled in from reference TRBV5-8 and TRBJ2-7, reads EAGVTQSPTHLIKTRGQQATLRCSPISGHTSVYWYQQALGLGLQFLLWYDEGEERNRGNFPPRFSGRQFPNYSSELNVNALELEDSALYLCASSLVGSHNYEQYFGPGTRLTVT.